These T cell receptor beta chains were read from a single sample in a study of low-dose radiotherapy and immunotherapy resistance in tumors. TCRdb re-analysed the reads in MiXCR, keeping a single row per CDR3 protein. The repertoire includes tens of thousands of distinct CDR3 sequences, roughly a tenth of them detected once, and around 0.96% sits in the top ten. The sample in question was PBMCs, obtained before treatment. The receptor set was obtained from a male donor with prostate cancer. CDR3s include the opening cysteine and the closing phenylalanine or tryptophan. The D gene is left open where the match is weak. For some rows the clone size is stated as once, few or many, or as a class when expanded; others skip it.

>TRBV29-1|TRBJ2-2|many|13|NA
CSVEGQVGGELFF
TGCAGCGTTGAAGGACAGGTCGGCGGGGAGCTGTTTTTT
>TRBV29-1|TRBJ2-3|many|15|TRBD2
CSGGASSGSTDTQYF
TGCAGCGGCGGGGCTTCTAGCGGGAGTACAGATACGCAGTATTTT
>TRBV4-3|TRBJ2-7|many|15|NA
CASSQGPNAVYEQYF
TGCGCCAGCAGCCAAGGGCCTAATGCCGTCTACGAGCAGTACTTC
>TRBV7-9|TRBJ2-7|many|13|NA
CASSLGNSDEQYF
TGTGCCAGCAGTCTAGGGAATTCGGACGAGCAGTACTTC
>TRBV29-1|TRBJ2-1|many|12|NA
CSVEGNYNEQFF
TGCAGCGTTGAGGGTAATTACAATGAGCAGTTCTTC
>TRBV11-1|TRBJ2-7|many|12|TRBD1
CASSNPQGKQYF
TGTGCCAGCAGTAATCCACAGGGGAAACAGTACTTC
>TRBV20-1|TRBJ2-7|many|14|NA
CSAREGLGPGEQYF
TGCAGTGCTAGAGAGGGGCTAGGCCCGGGCGAGCAGTACTTC
>TRBV4-2|TRBJ1-2|many|16|NA
CASSQGWRGQTYGYTF
TGTGCCAGCAGCCAAGGATGGCGGGGGCAAACGTATGGCTACACCTTC
>TRBV19|TRBJ2-3|many|15|TRBD2
CASSSGRRYADTQYF
TGTGCCAGCTCTAGCGGGAGGAGGTATGCAGATACGCAGTATTTT
>TRBV27|TRBJ1-1|many|13|NA
CASSFRGNTEAFF
TGTGCCAGCAGTTTCCGGGGGAACACTGAAGCTTTCTTT
>TRBV30|TRBJ1-5|NA|11|NA
CAWSTGGPQHF
TGTGCCTGGAGTACCGGAGGGCCCCAGCATTTT
>TRBV28|TRBJ1-4|few|16|TRBD1
CASSPDRGRGIGKLFF
TGTGCCAGCAGCCCTGACAGGGGGCGGGGGATAGGAAAACTGTTTTTT
>TRBV6-6|TRBJ2-3|many|14|NA
CASSYSYSRDTQYF
TGTGCCAGCAGTTACTCGTATTCGAGAGATACGCAGTATTTT
>TRBV28|TRBJ1-2|many|14|NA
CASRNGGVTYGYTF
TGTGCCAGCAGAAACGGGGGGGTTACGTATGGCTACACCTTC
>TRBV4-1|TRBJ1-5|NA|13|NA
CASSQRDRQPQHF
TGCGCCAGCAGCCAGAGAGACCGGCAGCCCCAGCATTTT
>TRBV6-5|TRBJ1-6|many|14|TRBD1
CASSVQGANSPLHF
TGTGCCAGCAGTGTTCAGGGGGCAAATTCACCCCTCCACTTT
>TRBV7-8|TRBJ1-1|many|16|NA
CASSLFEARANTEAFF
TGTGCCAGCAGCCTGTTCGAGGCCAGGGCGAACACTGAAGCTTTCTTT
>TRBV5-8|TRBJ2-1|few|13|NA
CASSGQNRPEQFF
TGTGCCAGCAGCGGGCAAAACCGCCCTGAGCAGTTCTTC
>TRBV6-6|TRBJ2-1|many|15|TRBD2
CASETSGSSSNEQFF
TGTGCCAGCGAGACTAGCGGGAGCTCCTCCAATGAGCAGTTCTTC
>TRBV5-5|TRBJ1-5|many|15|NA
CASSPIDVENQPQHF
TGTGCCAGCAGCCCGATTGATGTCGAAAATCAGCCCCAGCATTTT
>TRBV28|TRBJ2-1|many|15|TRBD2
CASSDGLAGDNEQFF
TGTGCCAGCAGCGACGGACTAGCGGGAGACAATGAGCAGTTCTTC
>TRBV28|TRBJ2-6|many|17|TRBD1
CARTGGPKPSGANVLTF
TGTGCCAGAACAGGGGGCCCCAAACCCTCTGGGGCCAACGTCCTGACTTTC
>TRBV28|TRBJ2-3|many|12|NA
CATEEDPDTQYF
TGTGCCACCGAGGAGGACCCAGATACGCAGTATTTT
>TRBV10-3|TRBJ2-3|many|16|TRBD2
CAISPGLAGSPDTQYF
TGTGCCATCAGCCCTGGACTAGCGGGAAGTCCAGATACGCAGTATTTT
>TRBV5-4|TRBJ1-1|many|17|NA
CASSSFPALTGNTEAFF
TGTGCCAGCAGCTCCTTCCCTGCCCTCACTGGGAACACTGAAGCTTTCTTT
>TRBV7-2|TRBJ2-7|many|15|TRBD2
CASSRGLAGNYEQYF
TGTGCCAGCAGCCGCGGACTAGCGGGGAACTACGAGCAGTACTTC
>TRBV28|TRBJ1-2|many|14|NA
CASSSIPREYGYTF
TGTGCCAGCAGTTCCATCCCCCGAGAATATGGCTACACCTTC
>TRBV28|TRBJ1-3|many|20|NA
CASSFRGYGEHSSSGNTIYF
TGTGCCAGCAGTTTCCGGGGATATGGAGAACACTCCAGCTCTGGAAACACCATATATTTT
>TRBV10-3|TRBJ2-7|many|14|TRBD1
CAISKDRATYEQYF
TGTGCCATCAGTAAGGACAGGGCGACCTACGAGCAGTACTTC
>TRBV20-1|TRBJ2-5|many|12|NA
CSARVGSETQYF
TGCAGTGCTAGAGTTGGCTCGGAGACCCAGTACTTC
>TRBV28|TRBJ1-4|many|16|NA
CASSLAGRGLNEKLFF
TGTGCCAGCAGTCTAGCGGGCAGGGGCCTTAATGAAAAACTGTTTTTT
>TRBV7-9|TRBJ2-5|many|16|TRBD1
CASSFGDRGLRETQYF
TGTGCCAGCAGCTTTGGGGACAGGGGGCTTCGGGAGACCCAGTACTTC
>TRBV28|TRBJ1-1|few|17|TRBD1
CASSRQDRGYSDTEAFF
TGTGCCAGCAGTCGTCAGGACAGGGGGTACTCGGACACTGAAGCTTTCTTT
>TRBV28|TRBJ2-1|many|16|NA
CASSLRGGGPYNEQFF
TGTGCCAGCAGTTTAAGGGGGGGCGGACCCTACAATGAGCAGTTCTTC
>TRBV20-1|TRBJ2-7|NA|13|TRBD2
CSAVGTSGIEQYF
TGCAGTGCCGTCGGGACTAGCGGGATTGAGCAGTACTTC
>TRBV28|TRBJ2-1|many|15|NA
CASREGGFSYNEQFF
TGTGCCAGCAGGGAGGGGGGGTTCTCCTACAATGAGCAGTTCTTC
>TRBV4-1|TRBJ2-1|many|15|NA
CASSHTRDNYNEQFF
TGCGCCAGCAGCCATACAAGGGACAACTACAATGAGCAGTTCTTC
>TRBV7-2|TRBJ2-1|many|13|NA
CASSLGVGNEQFF
TGTGCCAGCAGCTTAGGAGTGGGCAATGAGCAGTTCTTC
>TRBV11-3|TRBJ2-1|many|18|NA
CANSAVGPRGTGIHEQFF
TGTGCCAACTCTGCGGTGGGCCCCCGGGGTACGGGGATCCATGAGCAGTTCTTC
>TRBV3-1|TRBJ2-7|NA|15|NA
CASSQDGGIVLEQYF
TGTGCCAGCAGCCAAGATGGGGGAATAGTCCTCGAGCAGTACTTC
>TRBV6-8|TRBJ2-5|many|13|TRBD2
CASSLAGGATQYF
TGTGCCAGCAGTTTAGCGGGAGGTGCGACCCAGTACTTC
>TRBV4-1|TRBJ2-3|many|13|NA
CASSGWGTDTQYF
TGCGCCAGCAGCGGGTGGGGCACAGATACGCAGTATTTT
>TRBV7-8|TRBJ1-5|many|17|NA
CASSLEGWGNSNQPQHF
TGTGCCAGCAGCTTAGAGGGGTGGGGGAATAGCAATCAGCCCCAGCATTTT
>TRBV28|TRBJ2-1|many|15|TRBD1
CASSFQGGDNNEQFF
TGTGCCAGCAGTTTCCAAGGGGGCGATAACAATGAGCAGTTCTTC
>TRBV12-3/TRBV12-4|TRBJ2-7|many|14|NA
CASSRRGGTYEQYF
TGTGCCAGCAGCCGCCGAGGCGGTACCTACGAGCAGTACTTC
>TRBV4-1|TRBJ2-7|few|12|NA
CASLRGYYEQYF
TGCGCCTCCCTACGGGGATACTACGAGCAGTACTTC
>TRBV2|TRBJ2-2|many|15|TRBD1
CASREQGVNTGELFF
TGTGCCAGCAGGGAACAGGGGGTTAACACCGGGGAGCTGTTTTTT
>TRBV24-1|TRBJ2-1|many|15|TRBD2
CATSGLAGGPNEQFF
TGTGCCACCAGTGGACTAGCGGGAGGGCCGAATGAGCAGTTCTTC
>TRBV5-1|TRBJ2-2|NA|17|NA
CASSLDRGASSTGELFF
TGCGCCAGCAGCTTGGATCGGGGCGCGTCGAGCACCGGGGAGCTGTTTTTT
>TRBV20-1|TRBJ2-5|many|10|NA
CSALGETQYF
TGCAGTGCTCTGGGGGAGACCCAGTACTTC
>TRBV14|TRBJ2-3|many|16|NA
CASSQVGATITVTQYF
TGTGCCAGCAGCCAAGTGGGGGCCACTATCACAGTTACGCAGTATTTT
>TRBV29-1|TRBJ1-2|many|11|NA
CSVLAAGGYTF
TGCAGCGTTCTAGCTGCGGGTGGCTACACCTTC
>TRBV19|TRBJ1-1|few|15|NA
CASSIGGRTAVRAFF
TGTGCCAGTAGTATAGGGGGGAGGACAGCGGTTCGGGCTTTCTTT
>TRBV5-8|TRBJ2-5|many|14|TRBD1
CASEWGQVGETQYF
TGTGCCAGTGAATGGGGACAGGTCGGAGAGACCCAGTACTTC